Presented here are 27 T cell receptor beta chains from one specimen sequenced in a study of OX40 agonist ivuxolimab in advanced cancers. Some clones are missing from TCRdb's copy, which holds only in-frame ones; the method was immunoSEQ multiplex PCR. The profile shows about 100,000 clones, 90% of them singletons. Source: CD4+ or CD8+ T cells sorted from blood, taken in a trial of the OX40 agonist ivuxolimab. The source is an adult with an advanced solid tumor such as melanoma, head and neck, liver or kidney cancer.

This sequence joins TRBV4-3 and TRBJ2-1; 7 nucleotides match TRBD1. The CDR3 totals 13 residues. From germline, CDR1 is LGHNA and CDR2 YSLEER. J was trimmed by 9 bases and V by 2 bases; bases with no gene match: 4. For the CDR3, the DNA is TGCGCCAGCAGCCAAAGGACAGGCCTTGAGCAGTTCTTC. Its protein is CASSQRTGLEQFF.

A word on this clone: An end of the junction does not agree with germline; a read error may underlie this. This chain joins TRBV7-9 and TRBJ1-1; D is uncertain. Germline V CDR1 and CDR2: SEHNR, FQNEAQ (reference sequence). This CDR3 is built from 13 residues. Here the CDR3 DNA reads TGTGCCAGCAGCCTAGCCTCCGGGGCTGAAGCTTTCTTT. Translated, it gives CASSLASGAEAFF. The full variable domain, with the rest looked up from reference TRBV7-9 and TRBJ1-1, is DTGVSQNPRHKITKRGQNVTFRCDPISEHNRLYWYRQTLGQGPEFLTYFQNEAQLEKSRLLSDRFSAERPKGSFSTLEIQRTEQGDSAMYLCASSLASGAEAFFGQGTRLTVV.

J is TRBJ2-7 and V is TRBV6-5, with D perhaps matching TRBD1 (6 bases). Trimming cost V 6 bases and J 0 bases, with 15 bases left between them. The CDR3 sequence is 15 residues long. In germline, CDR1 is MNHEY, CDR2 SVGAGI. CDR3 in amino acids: CASRLRTVSSYEQYF. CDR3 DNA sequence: TGTGCCAGCAGACTTAGGACAGTGAGCTCCTACGAGCAGTACTTC.

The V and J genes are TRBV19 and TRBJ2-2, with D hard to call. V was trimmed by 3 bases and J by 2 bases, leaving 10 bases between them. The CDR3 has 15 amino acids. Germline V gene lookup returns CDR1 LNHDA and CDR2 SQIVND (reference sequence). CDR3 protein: CASSIARRNTGELFF. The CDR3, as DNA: TGTGCCAGTAGTATTGCCAGAAGAAACACCGGGGAGCTGTTTTTT.

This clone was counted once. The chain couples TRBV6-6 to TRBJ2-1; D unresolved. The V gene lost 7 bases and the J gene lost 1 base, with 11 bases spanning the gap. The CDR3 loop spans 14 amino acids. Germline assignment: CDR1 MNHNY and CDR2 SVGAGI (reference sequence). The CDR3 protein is CASNGIGSYNEQFF. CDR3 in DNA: TGTGCCAGCAATGGAATTGGGTCCTACAATGAGCAGTTCTTC.

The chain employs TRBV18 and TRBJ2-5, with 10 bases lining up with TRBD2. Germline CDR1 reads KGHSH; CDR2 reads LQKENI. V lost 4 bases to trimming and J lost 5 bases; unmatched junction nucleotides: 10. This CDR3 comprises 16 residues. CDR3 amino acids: CASSQSNLAGVETQYF. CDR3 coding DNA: TGTGCCAGCTCACAGTCTAACCTAGCGGGAGTGGAGACCCAGTACTTC. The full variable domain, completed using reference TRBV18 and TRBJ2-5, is NAGVMQNPRHLVRRRGQEARLRCSPMKGHSHVYWYRQLPEEGLKFMVYLQKENIIDESGMPKERFSAEFPKEGPSILRIQQVVRGDSAAYFCASSQSNLAGVETQYFGPGTRLLVL.

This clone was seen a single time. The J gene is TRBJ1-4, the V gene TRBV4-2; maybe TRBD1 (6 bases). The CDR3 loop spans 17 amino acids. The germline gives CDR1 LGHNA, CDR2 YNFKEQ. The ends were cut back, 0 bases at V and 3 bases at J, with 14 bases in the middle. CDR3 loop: CASSQDRGGRANEKLFF. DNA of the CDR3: TGTGCCAGCAGCCAAGATAGGGGGGGTAGAGCTAATGAAAAACTGTTTTTT.

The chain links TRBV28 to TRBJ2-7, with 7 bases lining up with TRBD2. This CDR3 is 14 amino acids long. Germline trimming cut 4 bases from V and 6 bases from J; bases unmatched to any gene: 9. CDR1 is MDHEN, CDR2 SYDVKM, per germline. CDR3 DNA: TGTGCCAGCAGTTCCGGCGGGAGACGGAGCGAGCAGTACTTC. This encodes CASSSGGRRSEQYF. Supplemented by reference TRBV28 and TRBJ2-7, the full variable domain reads DVKVTQSSRYLVKRTGEKVFLECVQDMDHENMFWYRQDPGLGLRLIYFSYDVKMKEKGDIPEGYSVSREKKERFSLILESASTNQTSMYLCASSSGGRRSEQYFGPGTRLTVT.

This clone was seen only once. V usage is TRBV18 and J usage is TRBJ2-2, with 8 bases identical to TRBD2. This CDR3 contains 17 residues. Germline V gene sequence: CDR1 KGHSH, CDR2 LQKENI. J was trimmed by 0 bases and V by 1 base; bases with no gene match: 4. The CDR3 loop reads CASSPQGAGANTGELFF. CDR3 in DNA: TGTGCCAGCTCACCACAGGGAGCGGGAGCGAACACCGGGGAGCTGTTTTTT.

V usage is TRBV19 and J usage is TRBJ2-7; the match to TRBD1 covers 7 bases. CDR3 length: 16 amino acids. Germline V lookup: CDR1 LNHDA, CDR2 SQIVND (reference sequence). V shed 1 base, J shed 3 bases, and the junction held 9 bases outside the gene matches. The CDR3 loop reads CASSIGHSGQSYEQYF. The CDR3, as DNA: TGTGCCAGTAGTATAGGCCACTCGGGACAGAGCTACGAGCAGTACTTC.

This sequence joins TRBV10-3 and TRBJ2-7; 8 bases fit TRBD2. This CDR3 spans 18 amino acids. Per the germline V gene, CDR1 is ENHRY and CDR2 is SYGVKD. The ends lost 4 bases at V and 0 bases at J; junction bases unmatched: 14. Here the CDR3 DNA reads TGTGCCATCAGTGGGGGTAGCGGGAAAATTACCCGCTCCTACGAGCAGTACTTC. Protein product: CAISGGSGKITRSYEQYF.

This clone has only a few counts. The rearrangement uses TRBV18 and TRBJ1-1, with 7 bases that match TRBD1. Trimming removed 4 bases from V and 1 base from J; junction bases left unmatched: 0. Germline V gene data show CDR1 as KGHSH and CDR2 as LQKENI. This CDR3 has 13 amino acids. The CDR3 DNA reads TGTGCCAGCTCACAGGGGGCGAACACTGAAGCTTTCTTT. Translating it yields CASSQGANTEAFF.

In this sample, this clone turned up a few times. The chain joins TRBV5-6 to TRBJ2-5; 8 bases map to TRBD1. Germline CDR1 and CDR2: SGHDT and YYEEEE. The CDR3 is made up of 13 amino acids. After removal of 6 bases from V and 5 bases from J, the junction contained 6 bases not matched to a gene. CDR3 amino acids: CASNPTGVETQYF. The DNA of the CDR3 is TGTGCCAGCAACCCGACAGGGGTGGAGACCCAGTACTTC.

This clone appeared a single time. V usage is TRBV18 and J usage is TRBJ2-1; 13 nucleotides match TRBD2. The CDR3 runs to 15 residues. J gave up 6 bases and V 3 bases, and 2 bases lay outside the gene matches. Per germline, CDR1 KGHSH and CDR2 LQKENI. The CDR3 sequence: CASSPGLAGRNEQFF. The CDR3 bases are TGTGCCAGCTCACCGGGACTAGCGGGACGCAATGAGCAGTTCTTC.

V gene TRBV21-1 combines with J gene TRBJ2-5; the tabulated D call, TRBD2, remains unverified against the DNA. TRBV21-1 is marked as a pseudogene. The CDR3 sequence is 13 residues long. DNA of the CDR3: TGTGCCATAAACAGCGGGAGTCAAGAGACCCAGTACTTC. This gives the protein CAINSGSQETQYF.

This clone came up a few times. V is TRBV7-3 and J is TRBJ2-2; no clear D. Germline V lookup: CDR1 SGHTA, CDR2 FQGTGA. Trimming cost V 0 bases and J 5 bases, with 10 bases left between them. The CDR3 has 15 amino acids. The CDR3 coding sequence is TGTGCCAGCAGCTTAACTGCACTTCCAACCGGGGAGCTGTTTTTT. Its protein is CASSLTALPTGELFF. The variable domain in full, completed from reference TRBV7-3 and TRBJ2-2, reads GAGVSQTPSNKVTEKGKYVELRCDPISGHTALYWYRQSLGQGPEFLIYFQGTGAADDSGLPNDRFFAVRPEGSVSTLKIQRTERGDSAVYLCASSLTALPTGELFFGEGSRLTVL.

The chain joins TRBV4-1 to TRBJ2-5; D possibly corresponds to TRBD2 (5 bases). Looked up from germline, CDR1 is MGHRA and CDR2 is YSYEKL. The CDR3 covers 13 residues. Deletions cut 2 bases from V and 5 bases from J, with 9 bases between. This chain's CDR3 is CASSQPGMETQYF. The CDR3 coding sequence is TGCGCCAGCAGCCAACCCGGGATGGAGACCCAGTACTTC.

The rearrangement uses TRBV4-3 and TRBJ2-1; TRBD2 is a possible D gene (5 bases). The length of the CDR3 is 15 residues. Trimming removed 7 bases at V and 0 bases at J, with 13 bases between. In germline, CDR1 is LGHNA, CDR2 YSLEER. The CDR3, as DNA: TGCGCCAGCACCCCGAGTCGGGGCTCCTACAATGAGCAGTTCTTC. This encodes CASTPSRGSYNEQFF.

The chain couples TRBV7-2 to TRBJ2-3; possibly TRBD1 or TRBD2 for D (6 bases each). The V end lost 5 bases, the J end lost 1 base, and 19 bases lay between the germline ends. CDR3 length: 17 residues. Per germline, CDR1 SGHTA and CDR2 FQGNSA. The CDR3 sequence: CASSEVGGAMGTDTQYF. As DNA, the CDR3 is TGTGCCAGCAGCGAGGTCGGGGGCGCGATGGGCACAGATACGCAGTATTTT.

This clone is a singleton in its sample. The CDR3 is CASSLRRTDAYEQYF. CDR3 in DNA: TGTGCCAGCAGTTTAAGGAGGACAGACGCCTACGAGCAGTACTTC. The chain joins TRBV28 to TRBJ2-7, with D possibly being TRBD1 (6 bases). Between the trimmed V and J ends, which lost 2 bases and 2 bases, there was a span of 13 bases. The CDR3 loop spans 15 amino acids. Per germline, CDR1 MDHEN and CDR2 SYDVKM.

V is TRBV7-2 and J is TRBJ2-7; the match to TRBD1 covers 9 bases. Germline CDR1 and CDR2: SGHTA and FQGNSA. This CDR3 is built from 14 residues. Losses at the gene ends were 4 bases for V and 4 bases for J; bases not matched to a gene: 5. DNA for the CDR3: TGTGCCAGCAGCTCCGGGGACAGGGTGTACGAGCAGTACTTC. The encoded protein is CASSSGDRVYEQYF.

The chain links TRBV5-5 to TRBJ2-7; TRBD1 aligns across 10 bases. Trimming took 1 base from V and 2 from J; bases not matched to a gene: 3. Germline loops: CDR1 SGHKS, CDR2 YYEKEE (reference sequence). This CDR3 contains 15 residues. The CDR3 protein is CASSLTGTGAYEQYF. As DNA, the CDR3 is TGTGCCAGCAGCTTGACCGGGACAGGGGCCTACGAGCAGTACTTC.

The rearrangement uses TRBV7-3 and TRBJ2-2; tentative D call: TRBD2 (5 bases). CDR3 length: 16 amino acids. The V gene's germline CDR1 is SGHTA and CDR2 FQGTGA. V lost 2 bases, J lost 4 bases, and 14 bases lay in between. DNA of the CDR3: TGTGCCAGCAGCTTAGGACCGAGTGGACTCACCGGGGAGCTGTTTTTT. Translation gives CASSLGPSGLTGELFF.

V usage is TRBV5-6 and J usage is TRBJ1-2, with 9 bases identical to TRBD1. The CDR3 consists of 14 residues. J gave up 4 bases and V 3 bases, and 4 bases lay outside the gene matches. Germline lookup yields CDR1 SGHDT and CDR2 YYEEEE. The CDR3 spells CASSSGQGSYGYTF. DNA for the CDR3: TGTGCCAGCAGCTCCGGACAGGGGAGCTATGGCTACACCTTC. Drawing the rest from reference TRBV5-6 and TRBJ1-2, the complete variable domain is DAGVTQSPTHLIKTRGQQVTLRCSPKSGHDTVSWYQQALGQGPQFIFQYYEEEERQRGNFPDRFSGHQFPNYSSELNVNALLLGDSALYLCASSSGQGSYGYTFGSGTRLTVV.

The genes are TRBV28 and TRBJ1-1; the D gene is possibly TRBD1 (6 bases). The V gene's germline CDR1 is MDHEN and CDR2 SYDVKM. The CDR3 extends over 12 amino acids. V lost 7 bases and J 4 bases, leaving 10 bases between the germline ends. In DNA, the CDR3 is TGTGCCAGCATTTCAGGGGTCACTGAAGCTTTCTTT. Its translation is CASISGVTEAFF.

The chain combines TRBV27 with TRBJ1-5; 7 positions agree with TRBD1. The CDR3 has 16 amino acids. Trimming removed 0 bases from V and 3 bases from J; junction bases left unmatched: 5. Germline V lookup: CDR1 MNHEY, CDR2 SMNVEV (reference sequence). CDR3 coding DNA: TGTGCCAGCAGTTTATCAGGGACAGCTCCCAATCAGCCCCAGCATTTT. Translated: CASSLSGTAPNQPQHF.

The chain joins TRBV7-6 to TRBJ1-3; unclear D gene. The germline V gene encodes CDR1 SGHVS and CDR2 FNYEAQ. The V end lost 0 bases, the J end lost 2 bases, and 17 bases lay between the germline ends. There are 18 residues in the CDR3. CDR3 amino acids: CASSLAPRREGAGNTIYF. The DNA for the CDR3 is TGTGCCAGCAGCTTAGCCCCCCGTAGGGAAGGAGCTGGAAACACCATATATTTT.